A selection of T cell receptor beta chains follows, all from one sample in a study of blood T cells in healthy people across ages. MiXCR was run by TCRdb on the 5' RACE reads, yielding one entry per CDR3 protein. The sample has some 930,000 distinct CDR3 sequences; approximately 32% are singletons. These data were also filed under a second study, of T cells of mothers and their children.

Sequences were obtained from blood. The source of these receptors is a woman in her forties in good health. The CDR3 runs from the conserved cysteine through the conserved F or W. The order of the fields is J gene, V gene, D gene, clone size, CDR3 DNA, CDR3 protein. D genes are given only for firm matches. Clone sizes are given selectively: once, few, many, or a class where the clone is expanded.

>TRBJ1-2|TRBV20-1|TRBD1|many
TGCAGTGCTAGAGATACCGTGACAGGGGCTAACTATGGCTACACCTTC
CSARDTVTGANYGYTF
>TRBJ2-1|TRBV28|-|-
TGTGCCAGCGGGCGAAATGGAGAGCAGTTCTTC
CASGRNGEQFF
>TRBJ2-7|TRBV9|TRBD1|once
TGTGCCAACAGCGTAGAACAGGGGGGAAGTTACGAGCAGTACTTC
CANSVEQGGSYEQYF
>TRBJ1-1|TRBV20-1|-|-
TGCAGTGCTGGCCCCGGGGGGCGAATGAACACTGAAGCTTTCTTT
CSAGPGGRMNTEAFF
>TRBJ1-5|TRBV7-9|-|-
TGTGCCAGCAGCTCCCAGACAGAGATCAATCAGCCCCAGCATTTT
CASSSQTEINQPQHF
>TRBJ2-5|TRBV7-2|TRBD2|-
TGTGCCAGCAGCTCCCCTGGACTAGCGGGGCTGTTGGAGCAGTACTTC
CASSSPGLAGLLEQYF
>TRBJ2-7|TRBV12-3/TRBV12-4|TRBD1|once
TGTGCCAGCAGTTCATCAACAGGGGGGAACTCCTACGAGCAGTACTTC
CASSSSTGGNSYEQYF
>TRBJ2-7|TRBV7-9|TRBD1|once
TGTGCCAGCAGCTTAGTCAGGACAGGGGACGGCTACGAGCAGTACTTC
CASSLVRTGDGYEQYF
>TRBJ2-7|TRBV28|-|many
TGTGCCAGCCTTTGGGGGCGCGGAGAGCAGTACTTC
CASLWGRGEQYF
>TRBJ2-1|TRBV7-2|-|few
TGTGCCAGCAGCTTAGTCGGGGGGCTAGATGAGCAGTTCTTC
CASSLVGGLDEQFF
>TRBJ1-6|TRBV9|-|-
TGTGCCAGCAGCGTAGTGGGAGAGCCACCCCTCCACTTT
CASSVVGEPPLHF
>TRBJ2-7|TRBV9|-|few
TGTGCCAGCAGCGTAAACGTAGCCTACGAGCAGTACTTC
CASSVNVAYEQYF
>TRBJ2-1|TRBV20-1|TRBD2|-
TGCAGTGCGGGGGGACTAGCGGGCTACAATGAGCAGTTCTTC
CSAGGLAGYNEQFF
>TRBJ2-1|TRBV5-1|TRBD1|-
TGCGCCAGCAGCCTGGGGACAGAGCGTCGGGAGCAGTTCTTC
CASSLGTERREQFF
>TRBJ1-1|TRBV6-5|-|-
TGTGCCGTCGCCGGACGGATGAACACTGAAGCTTTCTTT
CAVAGRMNTEAFF
>TRBJ1-2|TRBV20-1|TRBD1|many
TGCAGTGCTGGGGAGGACAGGCCCAACTATGGCTACACCTTC
CSAGEDRPNYGYTF
>TRBJ2-7|TRBV20-1|TRBD1|-
TGCAGTGCCCTCCCGGGACAGACCTACGAGCAGTACTTC
CSALPGQTYEQYF
>TRBJ2-5|TRBV18|TRBD1|many
TGTGCCAGCTCACCTCAACAGGGGCAAGAGACCCAGTACTTC
CASSPQQGQETQYF
>TRBJ1-2|TRBV15|-|many
TGTGCCACCAGCAGAGATGGACTCGGCTACACCTTC
CATSRDGLGYTF
>TRBJ2-5|TRBV27|-|many
TGTGCCAGCAGTTTATCTGTAGAGGAGACCCAGTACTTC
CASSLSVEETQYF
>TRBJ1-2|TRBV3-1|-|few
TGTGCCAGCAGCACACCGGGACCATTGGCGTATGGCTACACCTTC
CASSTPGPLAYGYTF
>TRBJ1-2|TRBV28|-|-
TGTGCCAGCACCTTTAAGGGGGAAGGCTACACCTTC
CASTFKGEGYTF
>TRBJ2-1|TRBV6-2/TRBV6-3|-|many
TGTGCCAGCAGTACAGGCGTTCGGGGGCAGTTCTTC
CASSTGVRGQFF
>TRBJ2-7|TRBV5-1|-|-
TGCGTCAGCAGCGACGGAATCGACTCCTACGAGCAGTACTTC
CVSSDGIDSYEQYF
>TRBJ1-4|TRBV5-1|-|-
TGCGCCAGCAGCTTGGCGCCTCCGGGAACTATTAAAAAACTGTTTTTT
CASSLAPPGTIKKLFF
>TRBJ2-7|TRBV12-3/TRBV12-4|-|many
TGTGCCAGCAGTTTAGCGAACAGGGCGGGCGAGCAGTACTTC
CASSLANRAGEQYF
>TRBJ2-1|TRBV15|-|-
TGTGCCGTACGTACGGGGCAGACGGTTTCTCATGAGCAGTTCTTC
CAVRTGQTVSHEQFF
>TRBJ2-1|TRBV6-1|-|-
TGTGCCATCAGTGAAGCGATCAACTCCTACAATGAGCAGTTCTTC
CAISEAINSYNEQFF
>TRBJ2-1|TRBV2|TRBD2|many
TGTGCCAGCATCTTTCCGGGAGGGGGGGGCCTTGTCAATGAGCAGTTCTTC
CASIFPGGGGLVNEQFF
>TRBJ2-5|TRBV3-1|TRBD2|few
TGTGCCAGCAGCCAGACTAGCGGGGGGGCAGGGACCCAGTACTTC
CASSQTSGGAGTQYF
>TRBJ2-2|TRBV5-1|-|few
TGCGCCAGCAGCTACATCGACAGTGCGATAGCCGGGGAGCTGTTTTTT
CASSYIDSAIAGELFF
>TRBJ1-4|TRBV7-2|TRBD1|-
TGTGCCAGCAGACATACGGACAGGGTGAGGGAAAAACTGTTTTTT
CASRHTDRVREKLFF
>TRBJ2-3|TRBV5-5|-|-
TGTGCCAGCAGCTTGGAAACCCAGAGATCGAATACGCAGTATTTT
CASSLETQRSNTQYF
>TRBJ2-5|TRBV5-1|-|-
TGCGCCAGCAGCTTGGCCTTGAGGGATAAGACCCAGTACTTC
CASSLALRDKTQYF
>TRBJ2-1|TRBV20-1|-|few
TGCAGTGCTGTGAGAGGGTCCAGCGCCTACAATGAGCAGTTCTTC
CSAVRGSSAYNEQFF
>TRBJ1-2|TRBV24-1|TRBD1|few
TGTGCCACCAGTGATGCGGGGCAGGGGGCGAGTGGCTACACCTTC
CATSDAGQGASGYTF
>TRBJ2-7|TRBV20-1|TRBD1|many
TGCAGTGTGGCAGGGGGCTTGCCCTTAACCTACGAGCAGTACTTC
CSVAGGLPLTYEQYF
>TRBJ1-3|TRBV7-2|-|-
TGTGCCAGCAGCCCCGGACTCAGCTCTGGAAACACCATATATTTT
CASSPGLSSGNTIYF
>TRBJ2-7|TRBV7-6|TRBD2|many
TGTGCCAGCAGCCCCGGGGGGGGAACCTACGAGCAGTACTTC
CASSPGGGTYEQYF
>TRBJ2-3|TRBV20-1|TRBD2|-
TGCAGTGCTAGTGGGGGGGGAGGGCGCACAGATACGCAGTATTTT
CSASGGGGRTDTQYF
>TRBJ2-1|TRBV7-9|-|once
TGTGCCAGCAGCCCCCCCGGGATTCGAAATGAGCAGTTCTTC
CASSPPGIRNEQFF
>TRBJ2-3|TRBV7-3|-|many
TGTGCCAGCAGCGCTCAGCCCAGAGGGTCCCCCACAGATACGCAGTATTTT
CASSAQPRGSPTDTQYF
>TRBJ2-5|TRBV6-6|-|many
TGTGCCAGCAGTTACGGTTTCCCGGAGACCCAGTACTTC
CASSYGFPETQYF
>TRBJ1-2|TRBV12-3/TRBV12-4|TRBD1|-
TGTGCCAACAGGGGGACAGGGGGCTCAGCTAACTATGGCTACACCTTC
CANRGTGGSANYGYTF
>TRBJ2-2|TRBV19|TRBD1|-
TGTGCCAGTAGTATCCAGGGGGCGAGGACCGGGGAGCTGTTTTTT
CASSIQGARTGELFF
>TRBJ2-5|TRBV24-1|-|many
TGTGCCACCAGTGATAAGGACGAGGGGACCCAGTACTTC
CATSDKDEGTQYF
>TRBJ1-2|TRBV7-2|-|few
TGTGCCAGCAGCATTAGACGGACAAATCATGGCTACACCTTC
CASSIRRTNHGYTF
>TRBJ1-1|TRBV7-2|-|-
TGTGCCAGCAGCTTAGCGGGGGGGACGGCTTTCTTT
CASSLAGGTAFF
>TRBJ2-1|TRBV27|-|-
TGTGCCATCTCTACGGGGGCGTACAATGAGCAGTTCTTC
CAISTGAYNEQFF
>TRBJ1-1|TRBV10-3|-|few
TGTGCCATCAGTGAGAAACAGAACACTGAAGCTTTCTTT
CAISEKQNTEAFF
>TRBJ2-4|TRBV5-1|-|few
TGCGCCAGCAGCTTGAGAGCCCAGTCAAGGGGTCTAGCCAAAAACATTCAGTACTTC
CASSLRAQSRGLAKNIQYF
>TRBJ1-2|TRBV5-5|TRBD1|-
TGTGCCAGCAGCGCTCTGGGACAGGGGTTGGGGGGCTACACCTTC
CASSALGQGLGGYTF
>TRBJ2-3|TRBV7-2|-|few
TGTGCCAGCACCTATGGAACACCCAATGTGGATACGCAGTATTTT
CASTYGTPNVDTQYF